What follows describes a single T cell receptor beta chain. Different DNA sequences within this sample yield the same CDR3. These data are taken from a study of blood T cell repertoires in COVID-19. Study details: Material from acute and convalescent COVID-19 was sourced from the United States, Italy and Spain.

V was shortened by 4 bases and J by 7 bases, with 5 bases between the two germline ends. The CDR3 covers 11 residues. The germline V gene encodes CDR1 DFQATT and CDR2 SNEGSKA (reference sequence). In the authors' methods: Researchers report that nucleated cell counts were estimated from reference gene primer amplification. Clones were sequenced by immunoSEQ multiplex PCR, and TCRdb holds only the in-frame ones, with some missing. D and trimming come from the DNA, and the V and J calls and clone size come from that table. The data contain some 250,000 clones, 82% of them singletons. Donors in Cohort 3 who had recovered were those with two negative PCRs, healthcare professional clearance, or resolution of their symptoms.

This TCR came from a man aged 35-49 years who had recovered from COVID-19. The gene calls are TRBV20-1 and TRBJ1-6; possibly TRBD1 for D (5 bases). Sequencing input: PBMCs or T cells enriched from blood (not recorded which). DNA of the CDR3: TGCAGTGCTAAGGGGAATTCACCCCTCCACTTT. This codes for CSAKGNSPLHF.